Given below is one T cell receptor beta chain in context. It lacks a known antigen. No much larger clone exists at a distance of one base, and base qualities are not known. This sample is part of a study of blood T cell dynamics during melanoma immunotherapy (dated by TCRdb to 2020 to 2021). A note on the overall study: Patients had metastatic melanoma and received first-line pembrolizumab or nivolumab plus ipilimumab as standard of care in the United Kingdom. Peripheral T cell receptor repertoires of metastatic melanoma patients were profiled before and after one cycle of checkpoint inhibitor therapy to find early correlates of response. The training cohort was made up of consecutive patients, while a further independent group of patients from the same centre was pooled to form an external validation set. On the study overall, not on this receptor specifically: Whether the T cell clones driving repertoire changes were melanoma-specific or reflected general immune activation could not be determined in the study. The relatively small sample size was acknowledged as something that could potentially limit how far the results can be generalized. Unlike progressors, patients who went on to achieve disease control showed a bifurcated reorganization of the PBMC repertoire at W3, with either increased clonality or increased diversity.

The time point label for this specimen denotes: week 3, after first cycle of checkpoint inhibitor. Blood samples were collected before treatment (T0) and at week 3 (W3), after the first cycle of checkpoint blockade. Except for a couple of patients with rapid clinical progression, response was assessed 12 weeks after the first infusion by RECIST 1.1; disease control meant complete response, partial response or stable disease. Patients were excluded for prior systemic cancer treatment, concomitant immunosuppressant therapy or synchronous other active malignancies. Both bulk PBMC and plasma cell-free DNA were sequenced for TCR beta so that circulating cells and T cell turnover could be tracked. Lymphoprep and SepMate tubes were used to isolate PBMC from blood, and red cell lysis was then performed. DNA from PBMC and sorted T cell subsets was extracted with QIAamp DNA Blood Mini kits. The CDR3 holds 14 amino acids from the cysteine to the phenylalanine. Kept here is only the CDR3 DNA, which spans 42 bases and is read in frame from base 1. Taken from the germline V gene, the CDR1 and CDR2 loops are SGHAT and FQNNGV. The germline V and J ends show losses of 5 bases and 5 bases respectively, and no gene match explains 8 bases of the junction.

Every bulk PBMC sample was loaded with the same fixed amount of approximately 330 ng of DNA. Following the manufacturer instructions, the immunoSEQ TCRb Assay kit was used to amplify TCR beta CDR3 sequences from genomic DNA. The KAPA Library Quantification Kit for Illumina platforms was used to quantify pooled libraries by qPCR. Sequencing of the pooled libraries was done on an Illumina NextSeq 500, with clustering at roughly 0.55-1.1 pM. In the paper's pipeline: Analysis of the TCR data relied on immunoSEQ ANALYZER and the R LymphoSeq package. A rearrangement efficiency score was calculated as productive divided by the sum of productive and non-productive CDR3 sequences. Clonality was measured with the Gini coefficient and diversity with the Renyi index at alpha=1, compared pairwise between timepoints within each patient. Clonal relatedness used an edit distance of 3, and repertoire similarity used the Bhattacharyya coefficient, both computed in LymphoSeq. Linear discriminant analysis on week-3 changes in clonality and diversity was built with the R MASS and caret packages to classify response. TCRdb mirrors the immuneACCESS table, restricted to in-frame sequences. Some clones are absent from its copies; in checked studies, under half trace to an unresolved V gene, and the reason for the others is unknown. D and trimming come from the DNA, and the V and J calls and clone size come from that table. The sample records around 8,000 clones, around 85% of which are singletons. The ten largest clones take up more than 3% of the sample.

This TCR was recovered from a human donor with melanoma. Rearrangement joined TRBV11-2 to TRBJ2-5; 7 central bases correspond to TRBD1. This specimen consisted of blood, obtained from a patient treated with checkpoint blockade. The CDR3: CASSHRTGQETQYF. DNA sequence: TGTGCCAGCAGCCATAGAACGGGACAGGAGACCCAGTACTTC.